The 31 T cell receptor beta chains listed next were all sequenced from one sample in a study of neoadjuvant nivolumab and ipilimumab in lung cancer (dated by TCRdb to the early 2020s). The time point label corresponds to: pretherapy, before neoadjuvant immune checkpoint inhibitors. Library construction relied on the immunoSEQ multiplex PCR assay. The table was pulled from immuneACCESS by TCRdb, which kept in-frame rearrangements only. Such tables lose some clones; where checked, under half of the loss comes from unresolved V genes, and the rest has no known cause. This sample gives 10,000 or so clones in total; roughly four fifths of them show up just once. More than 3% of the sample comes from the top ten. This specimen was peripheral blood, taken before neoadjuvant nivolumab, alone or with ipilimumab. These receptors all stem from an adult with non-small cell lung cancer.

This clone has a handful of counts. The rearrangement uses TRBV6-4 and TRBJ2-5; no reliable D call. The CDR3 has 11 residues. Trimming left V 3 bases short and J 5 bases short, with 4 bases between. In germline, CDR1 is MRHNA, CDR2 SNTAGT. CDR3 loop: CASSEGETQYF. The CDR3 coding sequence is TGTGCCAGCAGTGAAGGTGAGACCCAGTACTTC.

A single count supports this clone. This chain connects TRBV11-3 to TRBJ2-2; tentative D call: TRBD2 (5 bases). The CDR3 has 17 amino acids. The germline gives CDR1 SGHNT, CDR2 YENEEA. V was pared by 0 bases and J by 2 bases, with 13 bases between. CDR3 nucleotides: TGTGCCAGCAGCTTAGACGCAGTCAGCGGAAACACCGGGGAGCTGTTTTTT. Its protein is CASSLDAVSGNTGELFF.

The CDR3 here is CASSSPSGGATDTQYF. CDR3 nucleotides: TGTGCCAGCAGTTCCCCCAGTGGGGGCGCGACAGATACGCAGTATTTT. The chain uses TRBV28 and TRBJ2-3, with D possibly TRBD1 on 6 matching bases. With 4 bases removed from V and 3 bases from J, the gap between germline ends came to 17 bases. The CDR3 is made up of 16 amino acids. Germline loops: CDR1 MDHEN, CDR2 SYDVKM.

J is TRBJ2-1 and V is TRBV28; 14 bases align to TRBD2. Looked up from germline, CDR1 is MDHEN and CDR2 is SYDVKM. The ends lost 4 bases at V and 9 bases at J; junction bases unmatched: 11. The CDR3 contains 17 residues. Here the CDR3 reads CASSSQAGTSGRSEQFF. The CDR3 region has the DNA TGTGCCAGCAGTTCCCAGGCCGGGACTAGCGGGAGAAGTGAGCAGTTCTTC.

The table lists this clone with a few counts. This chain connects TRBV4-1 to TRBJ1-5, with a tentative D call TRBD1 (5 bases). Germline values: CDR1 MGHRA, CDR2 YSYEKL. V was clipped by 4 bases and J by 2 bases, with 15 bases between them. The CDR3 is made up of 16 amino acids. DNA for the CDR3: TGCGCCAGCAGCCCCTTTTTCCAGGGAGGCAATCAGCCCCAGCATTTT. Its protein is CASSPFFQGGNQPQHF.

This rearrangement joins TRBV28 to TRBJ2-2; D assignment may be TRBD1 or TRBD2 (6 bases each). CDR1 is MDHEN, CDR2 SYDVKM, per germline. This CDR3 has 16 residues. The germline V and J ends were trimmed by 3 bases and 4 bases, with 15 bases remaining between them. For the CDR3, the DNA is TGTGCCAGCAGTTTGGGGGGCTTCGAGAGCACCGGGGAGCTGTTTTTT. It specifies CASSLGGFESTGELFF.

This clone showed up just a few times. This chain uses TRBV7-9 with TRBJ2-7; TRBD2 agrees at 14 bases. Losses at the gene ends were 5 bases for V and 6 bases for J; bases not matched to a gene: 9. This CDR3 is 16 amino acids long. Germline V CDR1 and CDR2: SEHNR, FQNEAQ (reference sequence). CDR3 in DNA: TGTGCCAGCAGCCTCCAGACTAGCGGGAGGGCTCCCGAGCAGTACTTC. This sequence encodes CASSLQTSGRAPEQYF.

A single count supports this clone. This sequence joins TRBV28 and TRBJ1-2, with D possibly being TRBD1 (6 bases). V dropped 8 bases and J dropped 8 bases, with 9 bases sitting between them. CDR3 length equals 10 residues. CDR1 MDHEN and CDR2 SYDVKM come from the germline V gene. DNA of the CDR3: TGTGCCAGCTGGGGGGGCGGCTACACCTTC. This translates into CASWGGGYTF.

This clone was seen only once. The genes are TRBV10-3 and TRBJ2-7; 8 nucleotides agree with TRBD1. The V segment lost 0 bases and the J segment 5 bases; nucleotides outside the gene matches: 12. The germline CDR1 and CDR2 sequences are ENHRY and SYGVKD. The CDR3 is 17 residues long. The CDR3 DNA sequence: TGTGCCATCAGTGAGTCGGTTAATCAGGGGGCTAACCACGAGCAGTACTTC. It translates to CAISESVNQGANHEQYF.

The J gene is TRBJ2-7, the V gene TRBV19; 9 bases align to TRBD1. Germline-derived CDR1 and CDR2 are LNHDA and SQIVND (reference sequence). V was pared by 3 bases and J by 8 bases, with 8 bases of the junction left unmatched. The CDR3 covers 14 residues. In DNA form, the CDR3 reads TGTGCCAGTAGTATTTCTGGGACAGGGTACAAGCAGTACTTC. Its protein is CASSISGTGYKQYF.

CDR3 nucleotide sequence: TGTGCCAGCAGCCCCCGTCAAGGGCCCCAGCATTTT. Encoded protein: CASSPRQGPQHF. The V and J genes are TRBV28 and TRBJ1-5; no clear D gene. Trimming removed 6 bases from V and 9 bases from J, with 12 bases in between. The V gene's germline CDR1 is MDHEN and CDR2 SYDVKM. This CDR3 comprises 12 residues. The variable domain in full, completed from reference TRBV28 and TRBJ1-5, reads DVKVTQSSRYLVKRTGEKVFLECVQDMDHENMFWYRQDPGLGLRLIYFSYDVKMKEKGDIPEGYSVSREKKERFSLILESASTNQTSMYLCASSPRQGPQHFGDGTRLSIL.

V gene TRBV28 combines with J gene TRBJ1-3; the D is unclear. CDR1 and CDR2 (germline): MDHEN, SYDVKM. The CDR3 contains 14 residues. With 6 bases removed from V and 0 bases from J, the gap between germline ends came to 9 bases. CDR3 in amino acids: CASRDSTSGNTIYF. Here the CDR3 DNA reads TGTGCCAGCAGGGACTCAACCTCTGGAAACACCATATATTTT.

V and J are TRBV4-1 and TRBJ2-3; no clear D gene. Germline-derived CDR1 and CDR2 are MGHRA and YSYEKL. This CDR3 region has 17 residues. Trimming took 2 bases from V and 1 from J, leaving 16 bases between them. The CDR3 nucleotides read TGCGCCAGCAGCCAATCCGGGTCTCCGGCGGGCACAGATACGCAGTATTTT. It yields the protein CASSQSGSPAGTDTQYF.

In its sample, this clone was seen once. The chain links TRBV6-5 to TRBJ2-7; 7 nucleotides line up with TRBD1. The CDR3 has 13 amino acids. CDR1 and CDR2 (germline): MNHEY, SVGAGI. V gave up 6 bases and J gave up 4 bases; unmatched junction bases: 6. This chain's CDR3 is CASRRQGSYEQYF. CDR3 bases: TGTGCCAGCAGACGACAGGGTAGTTACGAGCAGTACTTC.

The rearrangement uses TRBV11-2 and TRBJ2-5; D ambiguous. The CDR3 length is 15 residues. The V gene's germline CDR1 is SGHAT and CDR2 FQNNGV. V shed 2 bases and J shed 1 base, with 11 bases lying between them. The CDR3 DNA follows: TGTGCCAGCAGCTTAATCACCGCTACCCAAGAGACCCAGTACTTC. Its protein product is CASSLITATQETQYF. The variable domain in full, completed from reference TRBV11-2 and TRBJ2-5, reads EAGVAQSPRYKIIEKRQSVAFWCNPISGHATLYWYQQILGQGPKLLIQFQNNGVVDDSQLPKDRFSAERLKGVDSTLKIQPAKLEDSAVYLCASSLITATQETQYFGPGTRLLVL.

This sequence joins TRBV4-2 and TRBJ2-6; D call uncertain. The germline CDR1 and CDR2 sequences are LGHNA and YNFKEQ. The CDR3 extends over 15 amino acids. Trimming cost V 5 bases and J 0 bases, with 8 bases left between them. CDR3 coding DNA: TGTGCCAGCAGCGAATGGAGCTCTGGGGCCAACGTCCTGACTTTC. Its protein product is CASSEWSSGANVLTF.

The chain combines TRBV7-8 with TRBJ2-1; D remains unclear. This CDR3 spans 15 amino acids. Germline V gives CDR1 SGHVS, CDR2 FQNEAQ. V lost 1 base and J lost 6, with 13 bases in between. The CDR3 sequence: CASSLELASTNEQFF. As DNA, the CDR3 is TGTGCCAGCAGCTTAGAACTCGCCTCAACCAATGAGCAGTTCTTC.

There are a few counts of this clone. The chain joins TRBV5-4 to TRBJ2-4; D remains unclear. The V and J ends lost 0 bases and 8 bases respectively, with 6 bases between them. Germline CDR1 reads SGHNT; CDR2 reads YYREEE (reference sequence). CDR3 length: 12 amino acids. CDR3 in DNA: TGTGCCAGCAGCTTGGATGGGGACATTCAGTACTTC. It is translated as CASSLDGDIQYF.

This chain connects TRBV27 to TRBJ1-4; D is unresolved. Germline V CDR1 and CDR2: MNHEY, SMNVEV (reference sequence). The CDR3 length is 13 residues. Trimming took 3 bases from V and 11 from J, leaving 13 bases between them. Here the CDR3 reads CASSFSDGEKLFF. DNA for the CDR3: TGTGCCAGCAGTTTCTCGGACGGAGAGAAACTGTTTTTT.

A few counts support this clone. The chain carries TRBV7-9 and TRBJ1-1; D call uncertain. The V end was cut by 2 bases, the J end by 5 bases, with 18 bases between. CDR3 length: 16 amino acids. Germline CDR1 is SEHNR and CDR2 is FQNEAQ (reference sequence). The CDR3 coding sequence is TGTGCCAGCAGCTTAATCGGGTATAGTGATGGAACTGAAGCTTTCTTT. This gives the protein CASSLIGYSDGTEAFF. Supplemented by reference TRBV7-9 and TRBJ1-1, the full variable domain reads DTGVSQNPRHKITKRGQNVTFRCDPISEHNRLYWYRQTLGQGPEFLTYFQNEAQLEKSRLLSDRFSAERPKGSFSTLEIQRTEQGDSAMYLCASSLIGYSDGTEAFFGQGTRLTVV.

This rearrangement joins TRBV29-1 to TRBJ2-2, with 13 bases matching TRBD2. This CDR3 region has 16 residues. V lost 4 bases, J lost 4 bases, and 6 bases stayed unmatched. Germline V gene lookup returns CDR1 SQVTM and CDR2 ANQGSEA. This CDR3 is CSVVLAGGMITGELFF. DNA of the CDR3: TGCAGCGTTGTACTAGCGGGAGGGATGATCACCGGGGAGCTGTTTTTT.

This chain joins TRBV6-1 and TRBJ1-2; D perhaps matches TRBD1 (5 bases). This CDR3 contains 13 residues. CDR1 is MNHNS and CDR2 is SASEGT in the germline V gene. V shed 6 bases and J shed 6 bases, with 14 bases lying between them. In DNA, the CDR3 is TGTGCCAGCAGGGTAGACAGCTTTAATGGCTACACCTTC. It specifies CASRVDSFNGYTF.

This chain connects TRBV27 to TRBJ2-1; D is perhaps TRBD2 (5 bases). The CDR3 is 16 amino acids. Germline V gives CDR1 MNHEY, CDR2 SMNVEV (reference sequence). The V gene lost 5 bases and the J gene lost 4 bases, with 18 bases spanning the gap. The CDR3 region is CASSPRGRGIYNEQFF. Written as DNA, the CDR3 is TGTGCCAGCAGTCCCCGGGGTAGAGGGATTTACAATGAGCAGTTCTTC.

The V gene is TRBV27, the J gene TRBJ1-1, with 9 nucleotides matching TRBD1. The CDR3 runs 14 residues. Losses at the gene ends were 3 bases for V and 3 bases for J; bases not matched to a gene: 2. The germline CDR1 and CDR2 sequences are MNHEY and SMNVEV (reference sequence). In DNA, the CDR3 is TGTGCCAGCAGTTTGAGACAGGGGGACACTGAAGCTTTCTTT. It translates to CASSLRQGDTEAFF.

The CDR3 here is CASSYRDTGLDTQYF. CDR3 nucleotide sequence: TGTGCCAGCAGCTACCGGGACACCGGCCTGGATACGCAGTATTTT. The rearrangement uses TRBV11-1 and TRBJ2-3; perhaps TRBD1 as D (6 bases). The CDR3 extends over 15 amino acids. Looked up from germline, CDR1 is SGHAT and CDR2 is FQDESV (reference sequence). Trimming took 4 bases from V and 6 from J, leaving 17 bases between them.

The CDR3 here is CASSWTGQHGYTF. The CDR3, as DNA: TGTGCCAGCAGTTGGACAGGGCAGCATGGCTACACCTTC. The J gene is TRBJ1-2, the V gene TRBV27; TRBD1 matches at 8 bases. CDR1 MNHEY and CDR2 SMNVEV come from the germline V gene (reference sequence). The CDR3 extends over 13 amino acids. V trimming: 4 bases; J trimming: 6 bases; junction bases outside the gene matches: 4.

The chain couples TRBV14 to TRBJ2-5; the D gene is possibly TRBD2 (7 bases). The better agreement between TRBJ2-7 and the DNA end casts doubt on the J call. Germline V lookup: CDR1 SGHDN, CDR2 FVKESK. The CDR3 extends over 16 amino acids. The CDR3 loop reads CASSQGARARGGEQYF. CDR3 DNA: TGTGCCAGCAGCCAAGGGGCTCGTGCGAGGGGGGGCGAGCAGTACTTC.

This clone was recorded a few times. CDR3 residues: CASSSTRGSWETQYF. Here the CDR3 DNA reads TGTGCCAGCAGCTCCACCCGAGGGAGCTGGGAGACCCAGTACTTC. The V gene is TRBV7-6, the J gene TRBJ2-5, with D maybe TRBD2 (5 bases). V shed 4 bases and J shed 5 bases, with 17 bases lying between them. Germline-derived CDR1 and CDR2 are SGHVS and FNYEAQ. The CDR3 runs to 15 residues.

The chain employs TRBV5-1 and TRBJ1-1; 7 bases align to TRBD1. With 4 bases clipped from V and 7 bases from J, the junction kept 7 bases outside the gene matches. Germline lookup yields CDR1 SGHRS and CDR2 YFSETQ. The CDR3 totals 13 residues. CDR3 loop: CASSIGQADEAFF. CDR3 nucleotides: TGCGCCAGCAGCATTGGACAGGCGGATGAAGCTTTCTTT.

The V gene is TRBV28, the J gene TRBJ1-3; perhaps TRBD1 as D (5 bases). CDR1 is MDHEN, CDR2 SYDVKM, per germline. The ends were cut back, 9 bases at V and 0 bases at J, with 9 bases in the middle. This CDR3 has 13 residues. For the CDR3, the DNA is TGTGCCAGTCGCAGGGACTCTGGAAACACCATATATTTT. Translating it yields CASRRDSGNTIYF.

The chain recombines TRBV6-4 with TRBJ2-1, with 9 bases fitting TRBD2. This CDR3 is 15 amino acids long. The J segment lost 5 bases and the V segment lost 0 bases, leaving 2 bases of the junction unmatched. CDR1 is MRHNA and CDR2 is SNTAGT in the germline V gene. CDR3 sequence: CASSDSAGGNNEQFF. As DNA, the CDR3 is TGTGCCAGCAGTGACTCGGCGGGAGGGAACAATGAGCAGTTCTTC.